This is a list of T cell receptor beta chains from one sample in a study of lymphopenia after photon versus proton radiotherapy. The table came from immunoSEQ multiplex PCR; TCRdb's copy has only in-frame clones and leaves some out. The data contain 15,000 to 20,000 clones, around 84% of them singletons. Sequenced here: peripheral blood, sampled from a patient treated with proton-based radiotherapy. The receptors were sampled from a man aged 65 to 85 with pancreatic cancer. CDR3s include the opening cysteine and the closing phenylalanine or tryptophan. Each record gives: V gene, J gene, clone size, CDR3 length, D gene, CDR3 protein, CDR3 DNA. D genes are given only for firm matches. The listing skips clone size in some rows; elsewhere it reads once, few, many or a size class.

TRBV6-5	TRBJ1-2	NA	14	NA	CASSYERLGYGYTF	TGTGCCAGCAGTTACGAACGTCTGGGGTATGGCTACACCTTC
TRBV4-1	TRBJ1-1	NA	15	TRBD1	CASSQRDRGFPEAFF	TGCGCCAGCAGCCAACGGGACAGGGGGTTTCCTGAAGCTTTCTTT
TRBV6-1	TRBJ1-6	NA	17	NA	CASSDYPGGSTNSPLHF	TGTGCCAGCAGTGATTATCCGGGGGGCTCGACCAATTCACCCCTCCACTTT
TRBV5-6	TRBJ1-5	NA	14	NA	CASSLSGSNQPQHF	TGTGCCAGCAGCTTGTCGGGTAGCAATCAGCCCCAGCATTTT
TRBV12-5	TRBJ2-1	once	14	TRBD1	CASGLGTGDNEQFF	TGTGCTAGTGGTTTGGGGACAGGGGACAATGAGCAGTTCTTC
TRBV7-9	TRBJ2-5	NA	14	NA	CASSTWDNQETQYF	TGTGCCAGCAGCACCTGGGACAACCAAGAGACCCAGTACTTC
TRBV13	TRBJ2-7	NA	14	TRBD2	CASSLREGLYEQYF	TGTGCCAGCAGCTTACGGGAGGGGCTGTACGAGCAGTACTTC
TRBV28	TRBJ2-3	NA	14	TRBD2	CASSFGRAIDTQYF	TGTGCCAGCAGTTTCGGGAGGGCCATAGATACGCAGTATTTT
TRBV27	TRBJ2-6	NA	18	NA	CASSLMDSSKSGANVLTF	TGTGCCAGCAGTTTAATGGACAGTTCCAAATCTGGGGCCAACGTCCTGACTTTC
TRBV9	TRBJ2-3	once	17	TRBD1	CASSATFGQGYTDTQYF	TGTGCCAGCAGCGCCACCTTCGGACAGGGGTATACAGATACGCAGTATTTT
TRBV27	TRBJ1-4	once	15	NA	CASSLSAATNEKLFF	TGTGCCAGCAGTTTATCAGCGGCAACTAATGAAAAACTGTTTTTT
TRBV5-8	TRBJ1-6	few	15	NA	CASRIYGTPELPLHF	TGTGCCAGCAGGATCTACGGGACCCCTGAACTACCCCTCCACTTT
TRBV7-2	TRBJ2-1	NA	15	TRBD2	CASSSTSGRRNEQFF	TGTGCCAGCAGTTCTACTAGCGGGAGGAGAAATGAGCAGTTCTTC
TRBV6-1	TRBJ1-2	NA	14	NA	CASSEEGWFGGYTF	TGTGCCAGCAGTGAAGAGGGGTGGTTTGGAGGCTACACCTTC
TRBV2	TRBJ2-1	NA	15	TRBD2	CASSPGTSAYNEQFF	TGTGCCAGCAGCCCCGGGACTAGCGCTTACAATGAGCAGTTCTTC
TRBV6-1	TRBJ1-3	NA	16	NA	CASSEELLTSGNTIYF	TGTGCCAGCAGTGAAGAGCTACTTACCTCTGGAAACACCATATATTTT
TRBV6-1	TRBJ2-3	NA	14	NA	CASTAGPLEGTQYF	TGTGCCAGCACCGCCGGACCCCTGGAGGGTACGCAGTATTTT
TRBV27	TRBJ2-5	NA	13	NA	CASSFSGFETQYF	TGTGCCAGCAGTTTCAGCGGATTCGAGACCCAGTACTTC
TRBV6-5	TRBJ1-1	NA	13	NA	CASSRGTDTEAFF	TGTGCCAGCAGCCGCGGAACTGACACTGAAGCTTTCTTT
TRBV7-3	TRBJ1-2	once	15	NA	CASSYDSTSTYGYTF	TGTGCCAGCAGCTACGACAGTACGAGTACCTATGGCTACACCTTC
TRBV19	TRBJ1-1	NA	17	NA	CASSTRSRGNMNTEAFF	TGTGCCAGTAGTACCCGAAGTCGCGGGAACATGAACACTGAAGCTTTCTTT
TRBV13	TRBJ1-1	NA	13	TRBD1	CASSITGATEAFF	TGTGCCAGCAGCATAACAGGGGCCACTGAAGCTTTCTTT
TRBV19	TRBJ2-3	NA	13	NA	CASSTYSLDTQYF	TGTGCCAGTAGTACCTACTCTTTAGATACGCAGTATTTT
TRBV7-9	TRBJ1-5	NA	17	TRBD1	CASSRNTGTGSPQPQHF	TGTGCCAGCAGCCGGAACACCGGGACAGGGAGCCCTCAGCCCCAGCATTTT
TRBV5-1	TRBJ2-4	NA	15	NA	CASSLETGKANIQYF	TGCGCCAGCAGCTTAGAGACAGGAAAGGCAAACATTCAGTACTTC
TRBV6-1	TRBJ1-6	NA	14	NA	CASSDRGGDSPLHF	TGTGCCAGCAGTGACAGGGGTGGGGATTCACCCCTCCACTTT
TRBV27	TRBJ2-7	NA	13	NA	CASSFGRVREQYF	TGTGCCAGCAGTTTTGGCCGAGTTAGGGAGCAGTACTTC
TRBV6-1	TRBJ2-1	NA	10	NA	CASGDRLQFF	TGTGCCAGCGGCGACAGGCTGCAGTTCTTC
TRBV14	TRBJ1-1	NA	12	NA	CASSGGGTEAFF	TGTGCCAGCTCGGGGGGTGGAACTGAAGCTTTCTTT
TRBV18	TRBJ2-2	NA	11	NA	CASSLSRELFF	TGTGCCAGCTCTTTGAGCCGGGAGCTGTTTTTT
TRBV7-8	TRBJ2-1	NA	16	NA	CASSFPGRGAFNEQFF	TGTGCCAGCAGCTTTCCCGGCCGGGGGGCCTTCAATGAGCAGTTCTTC
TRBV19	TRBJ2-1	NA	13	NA	CASSMGQNNEQFF	TGTGCCAGTAGTATGGGACAAAACAATGAGCAGTTCTTC
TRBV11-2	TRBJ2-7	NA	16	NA	CASSSFRTVSSYEQYF	TGTGCCAGCAGCTCGTTCAGGACCGTGAGTTCCTACGAGCAGTACTTC
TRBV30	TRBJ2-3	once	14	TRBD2	CAWDLSGGSDTQYF	TGTGCCTGGGACCTCAGCGGGGGGTCAGATACGCAGTATTTT
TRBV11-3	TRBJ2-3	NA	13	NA	CASSILRADTQYF	TGTGCCAGCAGTATATTGCGGGCGGATACGCAGTATTTT
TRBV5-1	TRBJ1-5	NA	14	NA	CASSLDGGGQPQHF	TGCGCCAGCAGCTTGGACGGGGGGGGACAGCCCCAGCATTTT
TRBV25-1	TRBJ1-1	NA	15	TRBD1	CASSERGRGRTEAFF	TGTGCCAGCAGTGAAAGAGGTAGGGGGCGCACTGAAGCTTTCTTT
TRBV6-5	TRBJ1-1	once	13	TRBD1	CASSSHRGSEAFF	TGTGCCAGCAGTTCCCACAGGGGTTCCGAAGCTTTCTTT
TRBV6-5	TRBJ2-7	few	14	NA	CASSSRDGSIEQYF	TGTGCCAGCAGTTCCCGGGACGGGTCTATCGAGCAGTACTTC
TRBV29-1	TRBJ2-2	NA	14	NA	CSVEGQGSTGELFF	TGCAGCGTTGAAGGGCAGGGAAGCACCGGGGAGCTGTTTTTT
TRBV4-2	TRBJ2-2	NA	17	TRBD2	CASSPRERGHSTGELFF	TGTGCCAGCAGCCCCAGGGAGCGGGGTCATTCTACCGGGGAGCTGTTTTTT
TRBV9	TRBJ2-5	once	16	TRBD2	CASSVAASGDQETQYF	TGTGCCAGCAGCGTAGCGGCTAGCGGGGATCAAGAGACCCAGTACTTC
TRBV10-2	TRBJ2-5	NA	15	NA	CASSESGAYQETQYF	TGCGCCAGCAGTGAGTCCGGAGCGTACCAAGAGACCCAGTACTTC
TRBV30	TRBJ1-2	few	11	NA	CAWDTARGYTF	TGTGCCTGGGACACGGCCCGGGGCTACACCTTC
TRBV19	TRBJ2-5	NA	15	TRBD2	CASSIRGGEGETQYF	TGTGCCAGTAGTATCCGCGGGGGTGAAGGGGAGACCCAGTACTTC